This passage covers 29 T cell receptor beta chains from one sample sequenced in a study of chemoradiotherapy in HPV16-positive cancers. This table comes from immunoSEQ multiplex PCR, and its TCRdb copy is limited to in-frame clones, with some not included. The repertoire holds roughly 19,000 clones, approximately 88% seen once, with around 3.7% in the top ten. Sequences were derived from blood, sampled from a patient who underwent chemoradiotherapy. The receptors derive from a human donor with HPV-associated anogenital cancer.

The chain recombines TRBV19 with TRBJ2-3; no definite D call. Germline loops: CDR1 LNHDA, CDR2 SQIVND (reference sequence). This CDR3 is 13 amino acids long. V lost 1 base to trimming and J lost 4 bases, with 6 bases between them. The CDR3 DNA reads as TGTGCCAGTAGTATAGTAGGTTCAGATACGCAGTATTTT. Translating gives CASSIVGSDTQYF.

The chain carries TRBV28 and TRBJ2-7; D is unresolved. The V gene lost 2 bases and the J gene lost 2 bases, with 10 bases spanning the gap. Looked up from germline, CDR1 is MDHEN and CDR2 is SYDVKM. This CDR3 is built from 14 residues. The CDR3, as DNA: TGTGCCAGCAGTTTAGGTCAGGTAACCTACGAGCAGTACTTC. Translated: CASSLGQVTYEQYF.

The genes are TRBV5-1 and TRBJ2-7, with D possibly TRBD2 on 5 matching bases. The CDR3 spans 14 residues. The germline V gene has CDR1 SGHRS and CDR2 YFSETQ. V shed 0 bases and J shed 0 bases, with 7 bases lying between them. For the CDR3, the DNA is TGCGCCAGCAGCTTGGGAGGGTCCTCCTACGAGCAGTACTTC. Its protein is CASSLGGSSYEQYF.

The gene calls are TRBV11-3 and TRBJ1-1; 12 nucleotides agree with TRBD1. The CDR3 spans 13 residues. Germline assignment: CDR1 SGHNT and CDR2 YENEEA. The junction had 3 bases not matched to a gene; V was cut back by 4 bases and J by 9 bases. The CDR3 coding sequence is TGTGCCAGCAGCTCGGGACAGGGGGCCCAAGCTTTCTTT. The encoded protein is CASSSGQGAQAFF.

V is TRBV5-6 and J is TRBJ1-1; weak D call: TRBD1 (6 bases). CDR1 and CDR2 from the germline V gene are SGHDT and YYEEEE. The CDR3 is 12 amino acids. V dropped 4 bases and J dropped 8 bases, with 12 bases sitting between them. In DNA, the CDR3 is TGTGCCAGCAGCCAGGACAGCACCGAAGCTTTCTTT. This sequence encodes CASSQDSTEAFF.

CDR3 protein: CASSALAGAPPDTQYF. In DNA, the CDR3 is TGTGCCAGCAGCGCACTAGCGGGGGCCCCCCCAGATACGCAGTATTTT. V gene TRBV6-4 combines with J gene TRBJ2-3; 11 bases are a match to TRBD2. CDR3 size: 16 residues. The V gene's germline CDR1 is MRHNA and CDR2 SNTAGT. Trimming took 6 bases from V and 4 from J; bases not matched to a gene: 9.

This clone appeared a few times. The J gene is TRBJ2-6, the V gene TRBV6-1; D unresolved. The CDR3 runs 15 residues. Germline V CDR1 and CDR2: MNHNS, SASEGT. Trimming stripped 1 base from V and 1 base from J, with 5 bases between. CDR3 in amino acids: CASSEGQSGANVLTF. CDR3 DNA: TGTGCCAGCAGTGAAGGACAATCTGGGGCCAACGTCCTGACTTTC.

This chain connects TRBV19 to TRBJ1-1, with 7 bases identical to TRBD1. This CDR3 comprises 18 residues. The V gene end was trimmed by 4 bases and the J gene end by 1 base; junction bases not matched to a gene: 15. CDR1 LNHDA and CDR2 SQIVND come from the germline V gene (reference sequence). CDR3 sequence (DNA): TGTGCCAGTAGTACGGCCGCGGACAGGAAATGGGGGAACACTGAAGCTTTCTTT. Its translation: CASSTAADRKWGNTEAFF.

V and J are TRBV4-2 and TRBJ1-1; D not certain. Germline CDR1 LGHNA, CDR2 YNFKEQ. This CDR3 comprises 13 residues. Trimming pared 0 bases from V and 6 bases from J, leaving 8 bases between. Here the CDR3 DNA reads TGTGCCAGCAGCCAAGAGGGTTCCCCTGAAGCTTTCTTT. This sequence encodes CASSQEGSPEAFF.

CDR3 bases: TGCGCCAGCAGCTTGGCCGGGGGGCGAAACATTCAGTACTTC. It translates to CASSLAGGRNIQYF. This chain connects TRBV5-1 to TRBJ2-4, with a weak D call TRBD2 (7 bases). Between the trimmed V and J ends, which lost 0 bases and 6 bases, there was a span of 10 bases. CDR3 size: 14 residues. The germline V gene has CDR1 SGHRS and CDR2 YFSETQ.

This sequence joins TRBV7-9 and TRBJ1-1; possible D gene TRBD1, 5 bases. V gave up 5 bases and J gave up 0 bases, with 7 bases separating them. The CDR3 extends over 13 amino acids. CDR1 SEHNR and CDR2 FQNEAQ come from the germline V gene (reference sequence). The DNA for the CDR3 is TGTGCCAGCAGCAGGGGCTTGAACACTGAAGCTTTCTTT. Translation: CASSRGLNTEAFF.

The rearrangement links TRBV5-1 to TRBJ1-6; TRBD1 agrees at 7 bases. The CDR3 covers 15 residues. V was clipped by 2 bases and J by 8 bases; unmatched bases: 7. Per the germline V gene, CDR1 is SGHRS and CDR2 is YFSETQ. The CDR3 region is CASSLDGQDYSPLHF. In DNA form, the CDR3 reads TGCGCCAGCAGCTTAGATGGACAGGACTATTCACCCCTCCACTTT.

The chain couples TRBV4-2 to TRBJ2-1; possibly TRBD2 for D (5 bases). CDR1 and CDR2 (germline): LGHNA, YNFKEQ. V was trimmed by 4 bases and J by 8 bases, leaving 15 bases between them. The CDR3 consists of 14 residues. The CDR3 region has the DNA TGTGCCAGCAGCCGCCGAGAGGGTGGGGATGAGCAGTTCTTC. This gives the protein CASSRREGGDEQFF.

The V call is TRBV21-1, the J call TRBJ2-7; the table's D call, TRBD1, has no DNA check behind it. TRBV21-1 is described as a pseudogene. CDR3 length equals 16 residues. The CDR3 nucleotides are TGTGCCAGCAGCAAATGGGGGACAGAGAGCTCCTACGAGCAGTACTTC. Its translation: CASSKWGTESSYEQYF.

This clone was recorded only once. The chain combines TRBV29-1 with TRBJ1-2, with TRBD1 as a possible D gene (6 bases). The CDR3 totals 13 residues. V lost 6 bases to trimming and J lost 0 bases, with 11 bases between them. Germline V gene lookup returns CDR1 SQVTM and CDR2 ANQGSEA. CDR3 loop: CSVTGNPNYGYTF. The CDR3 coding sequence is TGCAGCGTCACAGGGAACCCTAACTATGGCTACACCTTC.

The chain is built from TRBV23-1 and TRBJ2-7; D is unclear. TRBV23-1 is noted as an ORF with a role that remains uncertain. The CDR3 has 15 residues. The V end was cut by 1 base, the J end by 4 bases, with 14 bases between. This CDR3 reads CASSQCPGPSYEQYF. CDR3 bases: TGCGCCAGCAGTCAATGCCCGGGCCCGTCGTACGAGCAGTACTTC.

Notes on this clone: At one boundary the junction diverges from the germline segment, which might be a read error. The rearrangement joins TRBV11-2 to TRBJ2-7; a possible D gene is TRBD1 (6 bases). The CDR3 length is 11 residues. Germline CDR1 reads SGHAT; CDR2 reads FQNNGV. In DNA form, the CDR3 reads TGTGCCAGCAGCTTCGGGACAAGTGGATTCTTC. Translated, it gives CASSFGTSGFF.

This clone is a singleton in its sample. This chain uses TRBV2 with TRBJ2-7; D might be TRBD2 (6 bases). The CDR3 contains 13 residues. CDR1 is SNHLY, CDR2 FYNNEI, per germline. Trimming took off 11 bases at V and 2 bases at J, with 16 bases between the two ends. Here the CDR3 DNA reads TGTGCCGTCACCCCGGGGGAAACCTACGAGCAGTACTTC. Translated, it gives CAVTPGETYEQYF.

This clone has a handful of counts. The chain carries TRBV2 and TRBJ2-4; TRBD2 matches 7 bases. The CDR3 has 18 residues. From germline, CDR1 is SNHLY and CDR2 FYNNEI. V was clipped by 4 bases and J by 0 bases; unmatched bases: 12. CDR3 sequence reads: CASSGPSGETVAKNIQYF. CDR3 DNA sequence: TGTGCCAGCAGTGGCCCCAGCGGGGAGACAGTAGCCAAAAACATTCAGTACTTC.

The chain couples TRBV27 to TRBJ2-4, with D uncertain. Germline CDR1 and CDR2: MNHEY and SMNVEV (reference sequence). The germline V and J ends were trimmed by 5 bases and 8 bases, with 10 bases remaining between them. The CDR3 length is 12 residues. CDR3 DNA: TGTGCCAGCAGTCAATTTAGATACATTCAGTACTTC. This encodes CASSQFRYIQYF.

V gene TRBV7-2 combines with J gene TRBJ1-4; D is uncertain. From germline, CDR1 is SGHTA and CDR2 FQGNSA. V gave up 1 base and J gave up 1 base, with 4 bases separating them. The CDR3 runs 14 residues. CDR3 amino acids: CASSLVGTNEKLFF. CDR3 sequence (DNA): TGTGCCAGCAGCTTAGTCGGAACTAATGAAAAACTGTTTTTT.

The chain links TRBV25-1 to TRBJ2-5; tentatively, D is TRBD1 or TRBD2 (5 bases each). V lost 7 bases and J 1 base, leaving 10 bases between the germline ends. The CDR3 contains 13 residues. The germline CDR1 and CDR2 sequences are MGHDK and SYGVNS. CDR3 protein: CASNPGPQETQYF. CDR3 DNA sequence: TGTGCCAGCAATCCGGGGCCCCAAGAGACCCAGTACTTC.

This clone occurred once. CDR3 DNA sequence: TGTGCCAGCAGCATGATAGACACTGAAGCTTTCTTT. As protein: CASSMIDTEAFF. The V gene is TRBV2, the J gene TRBJ1-1; D gene uncertain. Germline CDR1 reads SNHLY; CDR2 reads FYNNEI. There are 12 residues in the CDR3. V was clipped by 6 bases and J by 3 bases, with 8 bases between them.

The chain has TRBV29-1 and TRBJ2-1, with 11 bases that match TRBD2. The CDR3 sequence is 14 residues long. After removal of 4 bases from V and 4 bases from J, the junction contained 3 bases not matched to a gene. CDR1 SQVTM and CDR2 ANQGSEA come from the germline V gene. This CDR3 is CSVGLAGGYNEQFF. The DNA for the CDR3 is TGCAGCGTTGGGCTAGCGGGGGGATACAATGAGCAGTTCTTC.

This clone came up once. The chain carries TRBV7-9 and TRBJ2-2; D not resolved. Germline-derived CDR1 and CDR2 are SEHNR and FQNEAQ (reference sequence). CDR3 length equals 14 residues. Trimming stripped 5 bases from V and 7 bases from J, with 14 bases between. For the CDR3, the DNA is TGTGCCAGCAGCCTCAACAAGCTCGACGGGGAGCTGTTTTTT. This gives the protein CASSLNKLDGELFF. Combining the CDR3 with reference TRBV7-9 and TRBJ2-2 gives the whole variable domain DTGVSQNPRHKITKRGQNVTFRCDPISEHNRLYWYRQTLGQGPEFLTYFQNEAQLEKSRLLSDRFSAERPKGSFSTLEIQRTEQGDSAMYLCASSLNKLDGELFFGEGSRLTVL.

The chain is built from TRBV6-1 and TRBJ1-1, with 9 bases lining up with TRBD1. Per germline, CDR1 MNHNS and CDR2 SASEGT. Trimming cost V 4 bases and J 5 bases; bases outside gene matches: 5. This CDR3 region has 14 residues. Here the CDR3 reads CASSVTGGTTEAFF. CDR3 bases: TGTGCCAGCAGTGTGACAGGGGGGACAACTGAAGCTTTCTTT.

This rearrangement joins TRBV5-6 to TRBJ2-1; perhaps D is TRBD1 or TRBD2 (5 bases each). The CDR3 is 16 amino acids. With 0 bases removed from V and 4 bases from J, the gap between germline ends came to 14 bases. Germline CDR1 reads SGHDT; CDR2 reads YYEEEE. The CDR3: CASSLEVVGEYNEQFF. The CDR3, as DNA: TGTGCCAGCAGCTTGGAGGTGGTAGGGGAGTACAATGAGCAGTTCTTC.

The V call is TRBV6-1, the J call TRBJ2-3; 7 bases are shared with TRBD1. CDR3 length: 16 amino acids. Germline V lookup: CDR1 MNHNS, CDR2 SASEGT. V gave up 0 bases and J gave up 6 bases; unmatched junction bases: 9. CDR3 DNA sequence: TGTGCCAGCAGTGAAGCCGGGCAGGGACAGAGGGATACGCAGTATTTT. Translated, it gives CASSEAGQGQRDTQYF.

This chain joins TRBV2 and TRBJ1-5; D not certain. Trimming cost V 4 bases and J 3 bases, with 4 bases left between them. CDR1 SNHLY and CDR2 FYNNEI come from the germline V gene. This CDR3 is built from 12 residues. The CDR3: CASSGTNQPQHF. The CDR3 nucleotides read TGTGCCAGCAGTGGCACCAATCAGCCCCAGCATTTT.